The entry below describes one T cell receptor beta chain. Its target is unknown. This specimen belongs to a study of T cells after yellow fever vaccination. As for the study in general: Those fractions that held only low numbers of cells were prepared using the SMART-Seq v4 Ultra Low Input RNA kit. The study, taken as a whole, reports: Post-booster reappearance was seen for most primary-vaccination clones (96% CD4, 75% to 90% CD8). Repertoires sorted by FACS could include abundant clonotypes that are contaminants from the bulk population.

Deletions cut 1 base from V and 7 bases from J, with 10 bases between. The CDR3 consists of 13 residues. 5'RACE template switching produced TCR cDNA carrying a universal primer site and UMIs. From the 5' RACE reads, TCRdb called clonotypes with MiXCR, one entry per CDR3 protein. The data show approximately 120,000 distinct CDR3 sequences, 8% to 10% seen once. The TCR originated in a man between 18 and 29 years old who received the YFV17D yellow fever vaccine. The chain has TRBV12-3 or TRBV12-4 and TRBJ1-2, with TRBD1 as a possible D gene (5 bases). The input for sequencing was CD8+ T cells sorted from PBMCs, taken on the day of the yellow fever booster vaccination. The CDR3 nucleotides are TGTGCCAGCAGTTTAGTGGGGGGAAGTGGCTACACCTTC. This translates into CASSLVGGSGYTF.